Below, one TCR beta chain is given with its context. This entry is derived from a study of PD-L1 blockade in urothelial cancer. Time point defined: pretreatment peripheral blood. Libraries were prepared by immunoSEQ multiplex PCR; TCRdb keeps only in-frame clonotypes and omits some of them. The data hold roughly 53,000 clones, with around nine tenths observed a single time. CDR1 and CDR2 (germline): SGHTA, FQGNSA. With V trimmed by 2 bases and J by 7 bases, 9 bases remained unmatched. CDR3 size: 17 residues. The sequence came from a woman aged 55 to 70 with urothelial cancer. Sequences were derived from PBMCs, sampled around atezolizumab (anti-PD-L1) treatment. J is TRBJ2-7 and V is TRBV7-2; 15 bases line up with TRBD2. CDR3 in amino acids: CASSLTRGLAGGREQYF. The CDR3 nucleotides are TGTGCCAGCAGCTTAACACGAGGACTAGCGGGGGGGCGGGAGCAGTACTTC.